Listed here are 19 T cell receptor beta chains from one sample, sequenced in a study of blood T cell repertoires in COVID-19. The repertoire was sequenced with immunoSEQ multiplex PCR; TCRdb's copy has only in-frame clones and lacks some. This sample yields 230,000 or so clones, of which 87% are seen a single time; under 2% belongs to the top ten. The specimen was peripheral blood. Receptors originate from a man in his forties with active or convalescent COVID-19.

The chain uses TRBV5-1 and TRBJ2-7; TRBD1 aligns across 9 bases. V gave up 3 bases and J gave up 5 bases; unmatched junction bases: 9. CDR1 and CDR2 from the germline V gene are SGHRS and YFSETQ. The CDR3 contains 15 residues. CDR3 DNA sequence: TGCGCCAGCAGCTGGGGGGTGAGACAGGGGGACGAGCAGTACTTC. Translated, it gives CASSWGVRQGDEQYF.

This clone occurred many times. The chain employs TRBV13 and TRBJ1-1; perhaps TRBD1 as D (5 bases). The germline gives CDR1 PRHDT, CDR2 FYEKMQ (reference sequence). Deletions cut 5 bases from V and 11 bases from J, with 15 bases between. The CDR3 is 12 amino acids. The CDR3 DNA reads as TGTGCCAGCAGCCATAGCTGGGAGGGGGCTTTCTTT. Residues: CASSHSWEGAFF.

J is TRBJ2-7 and V is TRBV10-3, with 8 bases matching TRBD1. Germline values: CDR1 ENHRY, CDR2 SYGVKD. This CDR3 is built from 15 residues. The ends lost 4 bases at V and 2 bases at J; junction bases unmatched: 7. The CDR3 region is CAISVGTGQAYEQYF. In DNA form, the CDR3 reads TGTGCCATCAGTGTGGGGACAGGACAAGCCTACGAGCAGTACTTC.

V gene TRBV7-6 combines with J gene TRBJ2-7; TRBD2 aligns across 11 bases. CDR1 and CDR2 (germline): SGHVS, FNYEAQ. Trimming took 6 bases from V and 7 from J; bases not matched to a gene: 11. This CDR3 region has 15 residues. The CDR3 DNA reads TGTGCCAGCAGTCCGACTAGCGGGACGACTAGAGAGCAGTACTTC. The encoded protein is CASSPTSGTTREQYF. The variable domain in full, with the rest retrieved from reference TRBV7-6 and TRBJ2-7, is GAGVSQSPRYKVTKRGQDVALRCDPISGHVSLYWYRQALGQGPEFLTYFNYEAQQDKSGLPNDRFSAERPEGSISTLTIQRTEQRDSAMYRCASSPTSGTTREQYFGPGTRLTVT.

In its sample, this clone was seen a few times. The V and J genes are TRBV6-2 or TRBV6-3 and TRBJ1-6, with D tentatively TRBD1 (6 bases). The CDR3 is 15 residues long. V lost 2 bases and J 7 bases, leaving 12 bases between the germline ends. Per the germline V gene, CDR1 is MNHEY and CDR2 is SVGEGT. The CDR3: CASSYDAGENSPLHF. The DNA for the CDR3 is TGTGCCAGCAGTTACGATGCAGGGGAGAATTCACCCCTCCACTTT.

The chain employs TRBV27 and TRBJ1-3; 9 nucleotides line up with TRBD1. This CDR3 region has 15 residues. Germline assignment: CDR1 MNHEY and CDR2 SMNVEV (reference sequence). After removal of 5 bases from V and 4 bases from J, the junction contained 6 bases not matched to a gene. CDR3 region: CASSPTGGTGNTIYF. The CDR3 nucleotides read TGTGCCAGCAGTCCGACAGGGGGAACAGGAAACACCATATATTTT.

This clone was seen more than once but under ten times. The chain combines TRBV12-5 with TRBJ2-3, with TRBD1 as a possible D gene (6 bases). The CDR3 covers 15 residues. Trimming left V 3 bases short and J 4 bases short, with 14 bases between. Germline CDR1 reads LGHNT; CDR2 reads FRNRAP. The CDR3 region is CASGLGGGGPDTQYF. CDR3 coding DNA: TGTGCTAGTGGTTTAGGTGGTGGGGGCCCAGATACGCAGTATTTT.

The chain employs TRBV7-9 and TRBJ2-7; 13 bases are a match to TRBD2. The trim removed 1 base at V and 4 bases at J, leaving 4 bases unmatched. CDR1 is SEHNR and CDR2 is FQNEAQ in the germline V gene (reference sequence). The CDR3 is made up of 16 amino acids. As DNA, the CDR3 is TGTGCCAGCAGCTTAGGAAGACTAGCGGGAGGATACGAGCAGTACTTC. Protein sequence: CASSLGRLAGGYEQYF.

The rearrangement uses TRBV30 and TRBJ2-1, with D possibly TRBD1 on 6 matching bases. Germline-derived CDR1 and CDR2 are GTSNPN and SVGIG (reference sequence). The CDR3 is 14 residues long. V lost 2 bases to trimming and J lost 7 bases, with 15 bases between them. The CDR3 nucleotides are TGTGCCTGGAGTAGGGGGTCGGTCATGAATGAGCAGTTCTTC. This sequence encodes CAWSRGSVMNEQFF.

This clone was seen at least ten times. The rearrangement joins TRBV18 to TRBJ1-1; TRBD1 is a possible D gene (5 bases). CDR3 length: 15 residues. CDR1 KGHSH and CDR2 LQKENI come from the germline V gene. Deletions cut 4 bases from V and 3 bases from J, with 15 bases between. CDR3 region: CASSLTGLSDTEAFF. The CDR3 DNA sequence: TGTGCCAGCTCACTAACGGGACTGTCGGACACTGAAGCTTTCTTT.

V usage is TRBV29-1 and J usage is TRBJ1-3, with D unclear. CDR1 is SQVTM and CDR2 is ANQGSEA in the germline V gene. This CDR3 region has 14 residues. Trimming shortened V by 4 bases and J by 0 bases, and 10 bases separated the two germline ends. The chain's CDR3 is CSVALPISGNTIYF. The CDR3 DNA reads TGCAGCGTTGCTCTACCGATCTCTGGAAACACCATATATTTT.

The rearrangement uses TRBV9 and TRBJ1-3; TRBD1 might be the D (6 bases). Germline V lookup: CDR1 SGDLS, CDR2 YYNGEE. The germline V and J ends were trimmed by 4 bases and 8 bases, with 37 bases remaining between them. The CDR3 is 21 amino acids. The CDR3 nucleotides read TGTGCCAGCAGCCCTCGGGACATGGCGATCTCTGGAAACAAGGTCCAGCACACCATATATTTT. Amino acid sequence: CASSPRDMAISGNKVQHTIYF.

V gene TRBV18 combines with J gene TRBJ2-7; a weak D match, TRBD2 (5 bases). The germline CDR1 and CDR2 sequences are KGHSH and LQKENI. The CDR3 consists of 13 residues. Trimming shortened V by 11 bases and J by 0 bases, and 14 bases separated the two germline ends. CDR3 sequence: CAGQVGNSYEQYF. In DNA, the CDR3 is TGTGCCGGTCAGGTCGGGAACTCCTACGAGCAGTACTTC.

The genes are TRBV2 and TRBJ1-3, with 7 positions matching TRBD1. CDR1 and CDR2 (germline): SNHLY, FYNNEI. There are 14 residues in the CDR3. V shed 6 bases, J shed 2 bases, and the junction held 4 bases outside the gene matches. This CDR3 reads CASRVTGTGNTIYF. CDR3 DNA: TGTGCCAGCAGGGTGACAGGGACTGGAAACACCATATATTTT. The complete variable domain, with remaining parts taken from reference TRBV2 and TRBJ1-3, reads EPEVTQTPSHQVTQMGQEVILRCVPISNHLYFYWYRQILGQKVEFLVSFYNNEISEKSEIFDDQFSVERPDGSNFTLKIRSTKLEDSAMYFCASRVTGTGNTIYFGEGSWLTVV.

The chain joins TRBV19 to TRBJ1-1, with TRBD1 as a possible D gene (5 bases). V dropped 5 bases and J dropped 1 base, with 8 bases sitting between them. The CDR3 runs 13 residues. In germline, CDR1 is LNHDA, CDR2 SQIVND (reference sequence). The CDR3 nucleotides are TGTGCCAGTAGTCCCCAGGGGAACACTGAAGCTTTCTTT. Translation gives CASSPQGNTEAFF.

The chain combines TRBV7-2 with TRBJ2-1; no clear D. This CDR3 comprises 14 residues. Looked up from germline, CDR1 is SGHTA and CDR2 is FQGNSA. With 3 bases removed from V and 8 bases from J, the gap between germline ends came to 14 bases. The CDR3 DNA sequence: TGTGCCAGCAGCTTTTTTTCTCCCCTCGATGAGCAGTTCTTC. As protein: CASSFFSPLDEQFF. The full variable domain, completed using reference TRBV7-2 and TRBJ2-1, is GAGVSQSPSNKVTEKGKDVELRCDPISGHTALYWYRQSLGQGLEFLIYFQGNSAPDKSGLPSDRFSAERTGGSVSTLTIQRTQQEDSAVYLCASSFFSPLDEQFFGPGTRLTVL.

J is TRBJ1-5 and V is TRBV19; D gene unclear. Trimming cost V 1 base and J 2 bases, with 12 bases left between them. Germline V gene lookup returns CDR1 LNHDA and CDR2 SQIVND (reference sequence). This CDR3 spans 16 amino acids. CDR3 region: CASSIARGDGNQPQHF. The CDR3 DNA sequence: TGTGCCAGTAGTATAGCGCGGGGTGATGGCAATCAGCCCCAGCATTTT.

The gene calls are TRBV6-4 and TRBJ1-5, with 9 nucleotides matching TRBD1. Germline CDR1 and CDR2: MRHNA and SNTAGT. The CDR3 totals 15 residues. V was clipped by 1 base and J by 7 bases; unmatched bases: 5. CDR3 in DNA: TGTGCCAGCAGTGACTTGTGGGGGACAGGGCAGCCCCAGCATTTT. It encodes CASSDLWGTGQPQHF.

This clone was counted a single time. The chain has TRBV12-3 or TRBV12-4 and TRBJ2-1; the match to TRBD2 covers 7 bases. The V segment lost 5 bases and the J segment 10 bases; nucleotides outside the gene matches: 5. This CDR3 is built from 12 residues. As DNA, the CDR3 is TGTGCCAGCAGTCCCGATAGCGGGGAGCAGTTCTTC. Protein product: CASSPDSGEQFF.